These 6 T cell receptor beta chains originate from one sample sequenced in a study of blood T cell repertoires in COVID-19. Assay used: immunoSEQ multiplex PCR; TCRdb lists only in-frame clones, some missing. Of 200,000 to 300,000 clones listed, around nine tenths are singletons. Sample: peripheral blood. The origin of the receptors is a woman aged 70-85 years with active or convalescent COVID-19.

The chain employs TRBV27 and TRBJ1-6; 8 nucleotides agree with TRBD1. V shed 11 bases and J 10 bases; nucleotides not matched to a gene: 10. Germline CDR1 reads MNHEY; CDR2 reads SMNVEV (reference sequence). The CDR3 runs 13 residues. The CDR3 nucleotides are TGTGCCTCCTCGGACAGGGTAGGGTCACCCCTCCACTTT. This translates into CASSDRVGSPLHF.

The V and J genes are TRBV4-3 and TRBJ2-5; the D is unclear. V was cut by 1 base and J by 4 bases, with 7 bases left in between. From germline, CDR1 is LGHNA and CDR2 YSLEER. CDR3 length equals 13 residues. The CDR3 region has the DNA TGCGCCAGCAGCCAAGTCGTCGGAGAGACCCAGTACTTC. It yields the protein CASSQVVGETQYF.

This chain connects TRBV5-5 to TRBJ2-7, with TRBD1 as a possible D gene (6 bases). The V end lost 6 bases, the J end lost 3 bases, and 25 bases lay between the germline ends. This CDR3 has 17 residues. CDR1 and CDR2 from the germline V gene are SGHKS and YYEKEE (reference sequence). CDR3 region: CASTFTGIMTGYYEQYF. CDR3 DNA: TGTGCCAGCACCTTCACGGGGATTATGACAGGTTACTACGAGCAGTACTTC.

This clone was seen more than once but under ten times. The V gene is TRBV4-3, the J gene TRBJ1-2; D is possibly TRBD1 (6 bases). Germline assignment: CDR1 LGHNA and CDR2 YSLEER. The germline V and J ends were trimmed by 0 bases and 2 bases, with 16 bases remaining between them. The CDR3 has 17 residues. The CDR3 sequence: CASSQELSPGANYGYTF. CDR3 DNA sequence: TGCGCCAGCAGCCAAGAGCTGTCTCCAGGGGCGAACTATGGCTACACCTTC.

V is TRBV7-7 and J is TRBJ2-1; possible D gene TRBD2, 6 bases. This CDR3 spans 13 amino acids. Trimming pared 0 bases from V and 9 bases from J, leaving 9 bases between. Germline CDR1 SSHAT, CDR2 FNYEAQ (reference sequence). CDR3 residues: CASSLAEGGEQFF. For the CDR3, the DNA is TGTGCCAGCAGCTTAGCCGAGGGAGGTGAGCAGTTCTTC.

This clone was picked up one time. The chain couples TRBV21-1 to TRBJ1-1; whether TRBD1, the table's D call, matches the DNA was not checked. TRBV21-1 constitutes a pseudogene. The CDR3 spans 13 residues. CDR3 nucleotides: TGTGCCAGCAGCAAAACAGGGTACACTGAAGCTTTCTTT. It encodes CASSKTGYTEAFF.